This entry lists 27 T cell receptor beta chains sequenced from one sample in a study of blood T cell repertoires in COVID-19. Here immunoSEQ multiplex PCR was the method, and the copy in TCRdb shows in-frame clones only, minus some. The table includes roughly 130,000 clones, over 80% detected once. The sample was peripheral blood. The receptors stem from a man aged 40-55 years with active or convalescent COVID-19.

This chain links TRBV6-2 or TRBV6-3 with TRBJ2-7; 10 positions match TRBD2. CDR1 is MNHEY and CDR2 is SVGEGT in the germline V gene. The V segment lost 6 bases and the J segment 0 bases; nucleotides outside the gene matches: 8. This CDR3 region has 16 residues. CDR3 bases: TGTGCCAGCAGCGGCCGCACTAGCGGGGTCTCCTACGAGCAGTACTTC. Protein product: CASSGRTSGVSYEQYF.

V and J are TRBV5-1 and TRBJ1-1; D is perhaps TRBD1 (5 bases). V lost 0 bases, J lost 3 bases, and 15 bases lay in between. CDR3 length equals 16 residues. CDR1 SGHRS and CDR2 YFSETQ come from the germline V gene. The CDR3 is CASSLGRRGRDTEAFF. The CDR3 bases are TGCGCCAGCAGCTTGGGACGGAGGGGTCGGGACACTGAAGCTTTCTTT.

This clone was observed a few times. The chain recombines TRBV10-3 with TRBJ1-1, with D tentatively TRBD1 (5 bases). The germline CDR1 and CDR2 sequences are ENHRY and SYGVKD. CDR3 length equals 14 residues. V was trimmed by 4 bases and J by 4 bases, leaving 13 bases between them. The CDR3 sequence: CAISGQMGITEAFF. Here the CDR3 DNA reads TGTGCCATCAGTGGACAGATGGGGATCACTGAAGCTTTCTTT.

V is TRBV6-6 and J is TRBJ2-3; 7 bases match TRBD2. Germline-derived CDR1 and CDR2 are MNHNY and SVGAGI (reference sequence). V dropped 6 bases and J dropped 7; count of bases not matched to a gene: 10. The CDR3 is 14 amino acids. This chain's CDR3 is CASRLGGKYNTQYF. The CDR3 bases are TGTGCCAGCAGACTGGGGGGGAAGTACAATACGCAGTATTTT.

This chain joins TRBV21-1 and TRBJ2-7; the DNA was not compared with TRBD1, the D call given in the table. TRBV21-1 is flagged as a pseudogene. CDR3 length equals 16 residues. CDR3 sequence (DNA): TGTGCCAGCAGCAAAGAGGGACAGGGTAGGACCTACGAGCAGTACTTC. This encodes CASSKEGQGRTYEQYF.

The J gene is TRBJ1-2, the V gene TRBV5-4, with D uncertain. Between the trimmed V and J ends, which lost 5 bases and 0 bases, there was a span of 11 bases. From germline, CDR1 is SGHNT and CDR2 YYREEE (reference sequence). The CDR3 consists of 14 residues. The CDR3 loop reads CASRPREANYGYTF. The CDR3 nucleotides read TGTGCCAGCAGGCCCCGGGAAGCTAACTATGGCTACACCTTC.

The rearrangement links TRBV5-5 to TRBJ1-1; D possibly corresponds to TRBD1 (6 bases). Trimming shortened V by 4 bases and J by 2 bases, and 18 bases separated the two germline ends. The CDR3 has 16 residues. Germline assignment: CDR1 SGHKS and CDR2 YYEKEE (reference sequence). The CDR3, as DNA: TGTGCCAGCAGCCTGGAGCCTAGGGGGGGTAACACTGAAGCTTTCTTT. The encoded protein is CASSLEPRGGNTEAFF.

The chain is built from TRBV9 and TRBJ2-2, with TRBD2 as a possible D gene (5 bases). The CDR3 spans 15 residues. The V end was cut by 4 bases, the J end by 1 base, with 11 bases between. In germline, CDR1 is SGDLS, CDR2 YYNGEE. CDR3 amino acids: CASSITGMNTGELFF. The CDR3, as DNA: TGTGCCAGCAGCATAACCGGGATGAACACCGGGGAGCTGTTTTTT. The whole variable domain, remainder taken from reference TRBV9 and TRBJ2-2, is DSGVTQTPKHLITATGQRVTLRCSPRSGDLSVYWYQQSLDQGLQFLIQYYNGEERAKGNILERFSAQQFPDLHSELNLSSLELGDSALYFCASSITGMNTGELFFGEGSRLTVL.

This clone was seen a few times. The chain has TRBV7-2 and TRBJ2-1, with TRBD2 matching 8 bases. There are 15 residues in the CDR3. From germline, CDR1 is SGHTA and CDR2 FQGNSA. J gave up 6 bases and V 1 base, and 5 bases lay outside the gene matches. The CDR3 DNA sequence: TGTGCCAGCAGCTTAGGTCACGGGGGGGCCAATGAGCAGTTCTTC. Its protein product is CASSLGHGGANEQFF.

V is TRBV3-1 (or the pseudogene TRBV3-2) and J is TRBJ2-1; 8 positions agree with TRBD2. The CDR3 spans 15 residues. V shed 2 bases and J 5 bases; nucleotides not matched to a gene: 5. Per germline, CDR1 LGHDT and CDR2 YNNKEL (reference sequence). Here the CDR3 reads CASSQFSGGDNEQFF. The CDR3, as DNA: TGTGCCAGCAGCCAATTCAGCGGGGGAGACAATGAGCAGTTCTTC.

This clone occurred many times. The chain has TRBV21-1 and TRBJ2-7; the tabulated D call, TRBD2, remains unverified against the DNA. TRBV21-1 is a listed pseudogene. The CDR3 sequence is 17 residues long. CDR3 in amino acids: CASSKEERGAQIPEQYF. The DNA for the CDR3 is TGTGCCAGCAGCAAAGAAGAGCGGGGGGCCCAAATCCCCGAGCAGTACTTC.

The genes are TRBV9 and TRBJ2-3; tentatively, D is TRBD2 (7 bases). The V end was cut by 4 bases, the J end by 1 base, with 22 bases between. Germline CDR1 reads SGDLS; CDR2 reads YYNGEE. CDR3 size: 18 residues. The CDR3 DNA is TGTGCCAGCAGCCGCGGAGGGGGGGGCCGTCTGGGCACAGATACGCAGTATTTT. Residues: CASSRGGGGRLGTDTQYF.

V usage is TRBV9 and J usage is TRBJ2-4; 9 positions match TRBD1. The germline V gene has CDR1 SGDLS and CDR2 YYNGEE. The ends lost 0 bases at V and 4 bases at J; junction bases unmatched: 2. The CDR3 has 15 amino acids. The CDR3 DNA follows: TGTGCCAGCAGCGTAGATGACAGGGGGAAAAACATTCAGTACTTC. This encodes CASSVDDRGKNIQYF.

The J gene is TRBJ2-2, the V gene TRBV14, with D perhaps TRBD2 (5 bases). Trimming stripped 6 bases from V and 8 bases from J, with 13 bases between. The CDR3 extends over 13 amino acids. Germline lookup yields CDR1 SGHDN and CDR2 FVKESK. The CDR3 DNA follows: TGTGCCAGCAGTCCAGCGGTGATTGGGGAGCTGTTTTTT. It is translated as CASSPAVIGELFF.

This chain uses TRBV11-2 with TRBJ2-3, with 8 bases matching TRBD2. This CDR3 has 18 amino acids. Unmatched junction bases numbered 15, after V lost 5 bases and J lost 2 bases. Germline CDR1 reads SGHAT; CDR2 reads FQNNGV. The CDR3 DNA reads as TGTGCCAGCAGCCCCGCTCCGTCTGCAGCGGGGGTCACAGATACGCAGTATTTT. Encoded protein: CASSPAPSAAGVTDTQYF.

This chain joins TRBV5-6 and TRBJ2-7; 10 positions match TRBD2. Unmatched junction bases numbered 8, after V lost 4 bases and J lost 7 bases. Germline V gives CDR1 SGHDT, CDR2 YYEEEE. The CDR3 is 14 amino acids. The CDR3 reads CASSPSGGVGEQYF. CDR3 nucleotides: TGTGCCAGCAGCCCCAGCGGGGGGGTTGGTGAGCAGTACTTC.

V gene TRBV7-9 combines with J gene TRBJ2-1; TRBD2 might be the D (5 bases). CDR1 and CDR2 from the germline V gene are SEHNR and FQNEAQ (reference sequence). The ends were cut back, 5 bases at V and 0 bases at J, with 11 bases in the middle. The CDR3 loop spans 15 amino acids. CDR3 nucleotides: TGTGCCAGCAGCCCTGACTATAGCTCCTACAATGAGCAGTTCTTC. This sequence encodes CASSPDYSSYNEQFF.

This sequence joins TRBV9 and TRBJ2-7, with 9 positions matching TRBD1. The germline CDR1 and CDR2 sequences are SGDLS and YYNGEE. This CDR3 spans 13 amino acids. The V segment lost 2 bases and the J segment 3 bases; nucleotides outside the gene matches: 0. The CDR3: CASSVDRGYEQYF. The DNA of the CDR3 is TGTGCCAGCAGCGTGGACAGGGGCTACGAGCAGTACTTC.

The chain is built from TRBV6-2 or TRBV6-3 and TRBJ2-3, with 9 bases matching TRBD2. V lost 5 bases, J lost 2 bases, and 2 bases stayed unmatched. CDR1 and CDR2 from the germline V gene are MNHEY and SVGEGT. The CDR3 sequence is 14 residues long. The chain's CDR3 is CASSSGGPTDTQYF. CDR3 DNA sequence: TGTGCCAGCAGTAGCGGGGGGCCCACAGATACGCAGTATTTT.

As concerns this clone: Other DNA sequences in the same sample also yield this CDR3. This chain uses TRBV19 with TRBJ2-5, with TRBD1 matching over 10 bases. In germline, CDR1 is LNHDA, CDR2 SQIVND (reference sequence). Trimming cost V 6 bases and J 1 base; bases outside gene matches: 5. The CDR3 is 15 amino acids. CDR3 in amino acids: CASRFRDRGQETQYF. CDR3 nucleotides: TGTGCCAGTAGGTTCCGGGACAGGGGCCAAGAGACCCAGTACTTC.

This chain joins TRBV7-2 and TRBJ1-1; tentative D call: TRBD1 (5 bases). V lost 2 bases and J 3 bases, leaving 16 bases between the germline ends. The CDR3 is made up of 16 amino acids. Germline CDR1 reads SGHTA; CDR2 reads FQGNSA. In DNA, the CDR3 is TGTGCCAGCAGCTTAATTGGTAGGGGAGGGGACACTGAAGCTTTCTTT. Protein sequence: CASSLIGRGGDTEAFF.

The sample holds one count of this clone. This sequence joins TRBV7-6 and TRBJ2-7, with D unresolved. Germline V lookup: CDR1 SGHVS, CDR2 FNYEAQ. There are 14 residues in the CDR3. V shed 2 bases and J shed 5 bases, with 13 bases lying between them. The CDR3 region is CASSLFPSSDEQYF. In DNA, the CDR3 is TGTGCCAGCAGCTTATTCCCGAGTTCGGACGAGCAGTACTTC.

The sample holds a few counts of this clone. V usage is TRBV3-1 (or the pseudogene TRBV3-2) and J usage is TRBJ2-3, with 10 bases fitting TRBD2. The germline V gene has CDR1 LGHDT and CDR2 YNNKEL (reference sequence). Trimming at V came to 3 bases and at J to 4 bases, leaving 7 bases not matched to a gene. This CDR3 spans 16 amino acids. The CDR3 nucleotides are TGTGCCAGCAGCCACCCTAGCGGGGGTGGGGCAGATACGCAGTATTTT. This codes for CASSHPSGGGADTQYF.

V gene TRBV15 combines with J gene TRBJ2-7; 10 positions agree with TRBD2. J was trimmed by 5 bases and V by 0 bases; bases with no gene match: 10. The CDR3 contains 17 residues. Germline lookup yields CDR1 LNHNV and CDR2 YYDKDF (reference sequence). CDR3 sequence: CATSRDLLAGWKDEQYF. For the CDR3, the DNA is TGTGCCACCAGCAGAGATCTACTAGCGGGGTGGAAGGACGAGCAGTACTTC.

The gene calls are TRBV5-1 and TRBJ1-1; maybe TRBD1 (6 bases). The CDR3 loop spans 14 amino acids. Trimming shortened V by 1 base and J by 1 base, and 8 bases separated the two germline ends. Germline assignment: CDR1 SGHRS and CDR2 YFSETQ. CDR3 sequence reads: CASSLSGQNTEAFF. Written as DNA, the CDR3 is TGCGCCAGCAGCTTGTCGGGACAGAACACTGAAGCTTTCTTT.

V usage is TRBV24-1 and J usage is TRBJ2-2; no clear D. The CDR3 runs 13 residues. Trimming stripped 5 bases from V and 6 bases from J, with 9 bases between. Germline CDR1 KGHDR, CDR2 SFDVKD. For the CDR3, the DNA is TGTGCCACCAGTGCAGAACCCCCCGGGGAGCTGTTTTTT. The encoded protein is CATSAEPPGELFF.

This clone was found a few times. V usage is TRBV9 and J usage is TRBJ1-6, with D tentatively TRBD1 (5 bases). This CDR3 spans 15 amino acids. Trimming pared 0 bases from V and 10 bases from J, leaving 14 bases between. Germline values: CDR1 SGDLS, CDR2 YYNGEE. The CDR3 coding sequence is TGTGCCAGCAGCGTAGATCAGGGCCTTAACTCACCCCTCCACTTT. Amino acids: CASSVDQGLNSPLHF.